The 28 T cell receptor beta chains below come from one sample, sequenced in a study of blood T cell repertoires in COVID-19. Method: immunoSEQ multiplex PCR; TCRdb's copy keeps in-frame clones and lacks some. The sample lists 110,000 or so clones; around 85% were seen once. Sequencing used peripheral blood. The receptors were gathered from a woman aged 60 to 75 with COVID-19, enrolled during active disease.

This chain connects TRBV10-3 to TRBJ1-1; 8 bases are shared with TRBD1. The length of the CDR3 is 13 residues. Germline loops: CDR1 ENHRY, CDR2 SYGVKD. Trimming removed 6 bases from V and 8 bases from J; junction bases left unmatched: 8. CDR3: CAISGQGRLEAFF. For the CDR3, the DNA is TGTGCCATCAGCGGACAGGGTAGACTGGAAGCTTTCTTT.

The rearrangement uses TRBV11-2 and TRBJ1-2; the D gene is possibly TRBD1 (6 bases). Trimming stripped 6 bases from V and 2 bases from J, with 13 bases between. The CDR3 contains 14 residues. From germline, CDR1 is SGHAT and CDR2 FQNNGV. CDR3 DNA: TGTGCCAGCAGTCGCCCAGGGGAGAACTATGGCTACACCTTC. Amino acids: CASSRPGENYGYTF.

The genes are TRBV19 and TRBJ1-2; no definite D call. Germline V gene lookup returns CDR1 LNHDA and CDR2 SQIVND (reference sequence). V gave up 3 bases and J gave up 0 bases, with 17 bases separating them. The length of the CDR3 is 17 residues. The CDR3 loop reads CASSMGVGRRANYGYTF. The DNA for the CDR3 is TGTGCCAGTAGTATGGGAGTCGGCAGGAGAGCTAACTATGGCTACACCTTC.

This clone occurred a few times. This rearrangement joins TRBV4-1 to TRBJ2-5, with 12 bases aligning to TRBD2. Trimming at V came to 6 bases and at J to 2 bases, leaving 1 base not matched to a gene. The CDR3 is made up of 14 amino acids. CDR1 and CDR2 from the germline V gene are MGHRA and YSYEKL. This chain's CDR3 is CASRLAGGQETQYF. For the CDR3, the DNA is TGCGCCAGCAGACTAGCGGGGGGACAAGAGACCCAGTACTTC.

The J gene is TRBJ1-6, the V gene TRBV10-3, with TRBD1 as a possible D gene (5 bases). The V gene lost 7 bases and the J gene lost 10 bases, with 14 bases spanning the gap. CDR1 is ENHRY, CDR2 SYGVKD, per germline. The CDR3 is made up of 13 amino acids. The CDR3 region is CAITPRVGSPLHF. CDR3 sequence (DNA): TGTGCCATCACACCCAGGGTAGGGTCACCCCTCCACTTT.

The chain combines TRBV7-6 with TRBJ1-6; D might be TRBD1 (5 bases). Trimming took 2 bases from V and 3 from J, leaving 26 bases between them. Per the germline V gene, CDR1 is SGHVS and CDR2 is FNYEAQ. There are 21 residues in the CDR3. The CDR3 sequence: CASSLLTSSDGTGFYNSPLHF. The DNA for the CDR3 is TGTGCCAGCAGCTTACTTACTAGTTCCGACGGGACTGGTTTCTATAATTCACCCCTCCACTTT.

V gene TRBV4-2 combines with J gene TRBJ1-6; D may be TRBD1 (5 bases). This CDR3 region has 17 residues. Looked up from germline, CDR1 is LGHNA and CDR2 is YNFKEQ. Trimming took off 0 bases at V and 6 bases at J, with 15 bases between the two ends. The CDR3 nucleotides are TGTGCCAGCAGCCAAGATCTGCAGGACACCATTAATTCACCCCTCCACTTT. Its translation is CASSQDLQDTINSPLHF.

This chain joins TRBV6-1 and TRBJ2-2, with D possibly being TRBD2 (6 bases). Germline V CDR1 and CDR2: MNHNS, SASEGT. This CDR3 has 16 amino acids. Trimming removed 3 bases at V and 0 bases at J, with 11 bases between. The DNA for the CDR3 is TGTGCCAGCAGTGATTACGGGGGATCGAACACCGGGGAGCTGTTTTTT. The encoded protein is CASSDYGGSNTGELFF.

The V and J genes are TRBV3-1 (or the pseudogene TRBV3-2) and TRBJ2-7, with TRBD1 identical over 7 bases. This CDR3 is 17 amino acids long. Losses at the gene ends were 0 bases for V and 3 bases for J; bases not matched to a gene: 11. Per the germline V gene, CDR1 is LGHDT and CDR2 is YNNKEL (reference sequence). CDR3 bases: TGTGCCAGCAGCCAAGATCGGCGACAGGGATTGATCTACGAGCAGTACTTC. Protein product: CASSQDRRQGLIYEQYF.

This chain joins TRBV19 and TRBJ1-4; 7 bases match TRBD1. V lost 3 bases and J lost 3; bases outside the gene matches: 1. CDR1 is LNHDA, CDR2 SQIVND, per germline (reference sequence). This CDR3 spans 14 amino acids. For the CDR3, the DNA is TGTGCCAGTAGTATCGGACAGGCTAATGAAAAACTGTTTTTT. Translation gives CASSIGQANEKLFF.

The J gene is TRBJ1-3, the V gene TRBV4-3; D may be TRBD1 (5 bases). Germline CDR1 LGHNA, CDR2 YSLEER. V lost 0 bases, J lost 3 bases, and 12 bases lay in between. The length of the CDR3 is 16 residues. The CDR3 sequence is CASSQDRSRVGNTIYF. The CDR3 coding sequence is TGCGCCAGCAGCCAAGATCGGAGCAGGGTTGGAAACACCATATATTTT.

The rearrangement joins TRBV10-1 to TRBJ2-2; perhaps TRBD1 as D (5 bases). CDR1 WNHNN and CDR2 SYGVQD come from the germline V gene (reference sequence). V was cut by 3 bases and J by 5 bases, with 10 bases left in between. The CDR3 has 14 residues. CDR3 nucleotide sequence: TGCGCCAGCAGTGACAGGGTGGTTACCGGGGAGCTGTTTTTT. Translated: CASSDRVVTGELFF.

J is TRBJ1-5 and V is TRBV6-6, with D possibly matching TRBD1 (5 bases). CDR1 is MNHNY and CDR2 is SVGAGI in the germline V gene (reference sequence). The CDR3 contains 12 residues. The V and J ends lost 6 bases and 2 bases respectively, with 5 bases between them. CDR3 DNA sequence: TGTGCCAGCAGACAGGGCAATCAGCCCCAGCATTTT. Translation gives CASRQGNQPQHF.

J is TRBJ2-4 and V is TRBV4-2; TRBD1 matches 7 bases. CDR1 LGHNA and CDR2 YNFKEQ come from the germline V gene. V trimming: 2 bases; J trimming: 6 bases; junction bases outside the gene matches: 7. There are 15 residues in the CDR3. DNA of the CDR3: TGTGCCAGCAGCCAACCTAAGGGACAGTTAAACATTCAGTACTTC. Protein: CASSQPKGQLNIQYF.

The genes are TRBV5-5 and TRBJ1-6; 7 nucleotides match TRBD1. This CDR3 is 16 amino acids long. Losses at the gene ends were 4 bases for V and 2 bases for J; bases not matched to a gene: 6. Germline CDR1 SGHKS, CDR2 YYEKEE (reference sequence). CDR3 region: CASSHRDSPYNSPLHF. In nucleotides, the CDR3 is TGTGCCAGCAGCCACCGGGACAGCCCCTATAATTCACCCCTCCACTTT.

This clone came up a few times. This chain links TRBV7-9 with TRBJ1-1, with D unresolved. CDR3 length equals 14 residues. In germline, CDR1 is SEHNR, CDR2 FQNEAQ (reference sequence). V dropped 5 bases and J dropped 1 base, with 11 bases sitting between them. The CDR3 here is CASSHSTENTEAFF. CDR3 in DNA: TGTGCCAGCAGCCACAGTACGGAGAACACTGAAGCTTTCTTT.

This clone was counted a single time. V usage is TRBV5-1 and J usage is TRBJ2-3; TRBD1 matches 8 bases. The V and J ends lost 0 bases and 4 bases, in that order; junction bases with no gene match: 7. The CDR3 extends over 16 amino acids. The germline CDR1 and CDR2 sequences are SGHRS and YFSETQ. CDR3 region: CASSLGLRTGSDTQYF. The CDR3 bases are TGCGCCAGCAGCTTGGGCCTCAGGACAGGGTCAGATACGCAGTATTTT.

V is TRBV5-4 and J is TRBJ2-7; 8 bases agree with TRBD1. From germline, CDR1 is SGHNT and CDR2 YYREEE (reference sequence). Trimming took 4 bases from V and 5 from J; bases not matched to a gene: 11. This CDR3 comprises 15 residues. This CDR3 is CASSPYGQGRHEQYF. The CDR3 nucleotides read TGTGCCAGCAGCCCCTATGGACAGGGTAGGCACGAGCAGTACTTC.

The chain is built from TRBV27 and TRBJ1-6; maybe TRBD1 (5 bases). The length of the CDR3 is 17 residues. Germline V lookup: CDR1 MNHEY, CDR2 SMNVEV (reference sequence). V lost 0 bases and J 6 bases, leaving 15 bases between the germline ends. CDR3: CASSLSGPGSLNSPLHF. The CDR3 nucleotides read TGTGCCAGCAGTTTATCGGGGCCCGGCTCCCTTAATTCACCCCTCCACTTT.

The chain recombines TRBV3-1 (or the pseudogene TRBV3-2) with TRBJ2-3; 8 nucleotides match TRBD2. J gave up 10 bases and V 0 bases, and 6 bases lay outside the gene matches. This CDR3 spans 14 amino acids. CDR1 and CDR2 (germline): LGHDT, YNNKEL (reference sequence). The CDR3 region has the DNA TGTGCCAGCAGCCAAGATGTCGCGGGGGGCGCGCAGTATTTT. This gives the protein CASSQDVAGGAQYF.

The sample holds a few counts of this clone. This sequence joins TRBV29-1 and TRBJ2-4; D call uncertain. The CDR3 is 11 residues long. Looked up from germline, CDR1 is SQVTM and CDR2 is ANQGSEA. V was shortened by 4 bases and J by 7 bases, with 8 bases between the two germline ends. The CDR3 here is CSVAVQNIQYF. DNA of the CDR3: TGCAGCGTTGCCGTTCAGAACATTCAGTACTTC.

The chain couples TRBV24-1 to TRBJ1-5, with a weak D call TRBD1 (5 bases). Looked up from germline, CDR1 is KGHDR and CDR2 is SFDVKD. Trimming took off 4 bases at V and 6 bases at J, with 6 bases between the two ends. This CDR3 spans 12 amino acids. In DNA form, the CDR3 reads TGTGCCACCAGTGAGGGGGGTCAGCCCCAGCATTTT. Protein product: CATSEGGQPQHF.

The chain joins TRBV6-5 to TRBJ2-3; 10 bases are a match to TRBD1. Per germline, CDR1 MNHEY and CDR2 SVGAGI. V was clipped by 6 bases and J by 1 base; unmatched bases: 4. The CDR3 is made up of 15 amino acids. The CDR3 sequence: CASRTGGAGTDTQYF. Here the CDR3 DNA reads TGTGCCAGCAGGACAGGGGGCGCGGGCACAGATACGCAGTATTTT.

J is TRBJ1-1 and V is TRBV6-2 or TRBV6-3; D is unresolved. Trimming stripped 2 bases from V and 4 bases from J, with 14 bases between. The length of the CDR3 is 15 residues. Germline assignment: CDR1 MNHEY and CDR2 SVGEGT. The CDR3 coding sequence is TGTGCCAGCAGTTACGGAGAGGGAAGTTTCACTGAAGCTTTCTTT. Its translation: CASSYGEGSFTEAFF.

The J gene is TRBJ1-2, the V gene TRBV7-2; the match to TRBD1 covers 7 bases. V was pared by 1 base and J by 14 bases, with 7 bases of the junction left unmatched. The V gene's germline CDR1 is SGHTA and CDR2 FQGNSA. This CDR3 is built from 12 residues. The CDR3 region has the DNA TGTGCCAGCAGCTTAGGGGACAGAACAAGAACCTTC. Translated: CASSLGDRTRTF.

The chain couples TRBV27 to TRBJ1-2; D is ambiguous. V was clipped by 0 bases and J by 8 bases, with 10 bases between them. Germline V CDR1 and CDR2: MNHEY, SMNVEV (reference sequence). The CDR3 is 13 amino acids. In DNA, the CDR3 is TGTGCCAGCAGTTTATCGGGGTCGGGGGGCTACACCTTC. Protein sequence: CASSLSGSGGYTF.

CDR3 sequence reads: CASSQDGSSYNSPLHF. CDR3 nucleotides: TGTGCCAGCAGCCAAGATGGGAGCTCCTATAATTCACCCCTCCACTTT. The chain couples TRBV4-2 to TRBJ1-6; D not resolved. The V end lost 0 bases, the J end lost 0 bases, and 6 bases lay between the germline ends. Germline CDR1 and CDR2: LGHNA and YNFKEQ. This CDR3 is built from 16 residues.

The chain recombines TRBV3-1 (or the pseudogene TRBV3-2) with TRBJ1-4, with D possibly matching TRBD1 (6 bases). V lost 4 bases, J lost 3 bases, and 15 bases lay in between. The CDR3 contains 16 residues. Germline CDR1 LGHDT, CDR2 YNNKEL (reference sequence). This chain's CDR3 is CASSPPDRFSNEKLFF. The CDR3 region has the DNA TGTGCCAGCAGCCCCCCCGACAGGTTTTCTAATGAAAAACTGTTTTTT.